The 26 T cell receptor beta chains below all came from one sample that was sequenced in a study of blood T cell repertoires in COVID-19. Profiled with immunoSEQ multiplex PCR; TCRdb holds only in-frame clones, not every one. The sample consists of 30,000 to 35,000 clones, 85% to 95% of them appearing once. The sample consisted of peripheral blood. The receptors come from a human donor in a cohort sampled during active COVID-19.

The chain uses TRBV18 and TRBJ1-6; 8 nucleotides line up with TRBD1. The CDR3 has 15 amino acids. The J segment lost 8 bases and the V segment lost 4 bases, leaving 7 bases of the junction unmatched. The germline V gene encodes CDR1 KGHSH and CDR2 LQKENI. CDR3 nucleotide sequence: TGTGCCAGCTCACAGGGGCACAGGGGGGATTCACCCCTCCACTTT. Encoded protein: CASSQGHRGDSPLHF.

This rearrangement joins TRBV9 to TRBJ1-1, with unresolved D. Trimming stripped 0 bases from V and 5 bases from J, with 17 bases between. Germline-derived CDR1 and CDR2 are SGDLS and YYNGEE. CDR3 length: 16 residues. The CDR3, as DNA: TGTGCCAGCAGCGTAGCGGTCGAGGCCCCACGGACTGAAGCTTTCTTT. This encodes CASSVAVEAPRTEAFF.

This chain uses TRBV5-6 with TRBJ1-1; D is ambiguous. The CDR3 is 13 amino acids. Germline V gene data show CDR1 as SGHDT and CDR2 as YYEEEE. The V and J ends lost 0 bases and 4 bases respectively, with 7 bases between them. The CDR3 DNA reads TGTGCCAGCAGCTTGGAGCGAATCACTGAAGCTTTCTTT. Translation: CASSLERITEAFF.

V and J are TRBV10-3 and TRBJ1-1; 9 bases are a match to TRBD1. Germline CDR1 is ENHRY and CDR2 is SYGVKD. J was trimmed by 1 base and V by 2 bases; bases with no gene match: 2. CDR3 length equals 15 residues. CDR3 protein: CAISEGTGKNTEAFF. CDR3 nucleotides: TGTGCCATCAGTGAGGGGACAGGGAAGAACACTGAAGCTTTCTTT.

The V call is TRBV27, the J call TRBJ2-5; D possibly corresponds to TRBD1 (6 bases). The CDR3 loop spans 13 amino acids. With 10 bases removed from V and 4 bases from J, the gap between germline ends came to 16 bases. Germline CDR1 reads MNHEY; CDR2 reads SMNVEV (reference sequence). As DNA, the CDR3 is TGTGCCATCGCTACAGGGCTAAGAGAGACCCAGTACTTC. Residues: CAIATGLRETQYF.

This clone was counted between two and nine times. V usage is TRBV28 and J usage is TRBJ2-5; 9 bases are a match to TRBD2. The CDR3 is 15 amino acids. The germline V gene has CDR1 MDHEN and CDR2 SYDVKM. V shed 7 bases and J 3 bases; nucleotides not matched to a gene: 9. The CDR3 DNA follows: TGTGCCAGCACTGCGGGGGGGCGGGTAGAAGAGACCCAGTACTTC. Its translation: CASTAGGRVEETQYF.

The J gene is TRBJ1-1, the V gene TRBV5-4, with TRBD1 matching 9 bases. V was pared by 0 bases and J by 3 bases, with 3 bases of the junction left unmatched. CDR1 is SGHNT, CDR2 YYREEE, per germline (reference sequence). The CDR3 has 15 residues. The CDR3 spells CASSLVQGAYTEAFF. The CDR3 nucleotides are TGTGCCAGCAGCTTGGTACAGGGGGCCTACACTGAAGCTTTCTTT.

The chain is built from TRBV5-1 and TRBJ1-3, with a tentative D call TRBD1 (6 bases). The CDR3 loop spans 17 amino acids. Trimming shortened V by 1 base and J by 3 bases, and 17 bases separated the two germline ends. From germline, CDR1 is SGHRS and CDR2 YFSETQ. The CDR3 loop is CASSLTTGLAFGNTIYF. CDR3 nucleotides: TGCGCCAGCAGCTTGACCACAGGGCTTGCCTTTGGAAACACCATATATTTT. The variable domain in full, completed from reference TRBV5-1 and TRBJ1-3, reads KAGVTQTPRYLIKTRGQQVTLSCSPISGHRSVSWYQQTPGQGLQFLFEYFSETQRNKGNFPGRFSGRQFSNSRSEMNVSTLELGDSALYLCASSLTTGLAFGNTIYFGEGSWLTVV.

The chain employs TRBV12-3 or TRBV12-4 and TRBJ2-5, with D tentatively TRBD1 (5 bases). V lost 6 bases, J lost 2 bases, and 10 bases lay in between. The CDR3 consists of 13 residues. The CDR3 DNA follows: TGTGCCAGCAGCGAGACAGAACAAGAGACCCAGTACTTC. It is translated as CASSETEQETQYF.

The chain recombines TRBV10-3 with TRBJ2-1; 8 nucleotides line up with TRBD2. This CDR3 is built from 13 residues. Germline values: CDR1 ENHRY, CDR2 SYGVKD. J lost 5 bases, V lost 5 bases, and 2 bases had no gene match. CDR3 sequence: CAISSGGHNEQFF. The CDR3 nucleotides are TGTGCCATCAGTAGCGGGGGACACAATGAGCAGTTCTTC.

The V gene is TRBV30, the J gene TRBJ1-4; TRBD1 matches 9 bases. This CDR3 is built from 14 residues. V lost 4 bases, J lost 5 bases, and 5 bases stayed unmatched. Germline V gene lookup returns CDR1 GTSNPN and CDR2 SVGIG (reference sequence). The chain's CDR3 is CAWTSGQGNEKLFF. The CDR3 bases are TGTGCCTGGACATCGGGACAGGGAAATGAAAAACTGTTTTTT. The full variable domain, in which reference TRBV30 and TRBJ1-4 provide the parts outside the CDR3, is SQTIHQWPATLVQPVGSPLSLECTVEGTSNPNLYWYRQAAGRGLQLLFYSVGIGQISSEVPQNLSASRPQDRQFILSSKKLLLSDSGFYLCAWTSGQGNEKLFFGSGTQLSVL.

This clone was seen only once. The chain links TRBV7-9 to TRBJ1-2; possible D gene TRBD1, 6 bases. The V gene lost 1 base and the J gene lost 4 bases, with 7 bases spanning the gap. The CDR3 covers 13 residues. Germline loops: CDR1 SEHNR, CDR2 FQNEAQ (reference sequence). This chain's CDR3 is CASSLGTAYGYTF. The CDR3, as DNA: TGTGCCAGCAGCTTAGGGACAGCCTATGGCTACACCTTC.

The chain couples TRBV4-1 to TRBJ2-2; possible D gene TRBD2, 6 bases. The germline gives CDR1 MGHRA, CDR2 YSYEKL. CDR3 size: 16 residues. Deletions cut 3 bases from V and 4 bases from J, with 15 bases between. The CDR3 nucleotides are TGCGCCAGCAGCCAGGTGGCGGGACCCACCACCGGGGAGCTGTTTTTT. This codes for CASSQVAGPTTGELFF.

This clone was seen once. This rearrangement joins TRBV5-6 to TRBJ1-1; no clear D gene. Germline CDR1 and CDR2: SGHDT and YYEEEE. CDR3 length: 12 residues. V was shortened by 5 bases and J by 3 bases, with 8 bases between the two germline ends. For the CDR3, the DNA is TGTGCCAGCAGGCGGTGGGACACTGAAGCTTTCTTT. Protein product: CASRRWDTEAFF.

The J gene is TRBJ1-2, the V gene TRBV2, with D perhaps TRBD1 (6 bases). The ends were cut back, 6 bases at V and 8 bases at J, with 19 bases in the middle. Germline CDR1 reads SNHLY; CDR2 reads FYNNEI. This CDR3 has 14 amino acids. CDR3 DNA sequence: TGTGCCAGCAGGCCAGGGGACACCCCGGGAGGCTACACCTTC. It codes for CASRPGDTPGGYTF. Together with reference TRBV2 and TRBJ1-2, the CDR3 gives the full variable domain: EPEVTQTPSHQVTQMGQEVILRCVPISNHLYFYWYRQILGQKVEFLVSFYNNEISEKSEIFDDQFSVERPDGSNFTLKIRSTKLEDSAMYFCASRPGDTPGGYTFGSGTRLTVV.

This chain joins TRBV2 and TRBJ2-5, with 8 bases that match TRBD2. The junction had 4 bases not matched to a gene; V was cut back by 2 bases and J by 2 bases. The germline gives CDR1 SNHLY, CDR2 FYNNEI. The length of the CDR3 is 15 residues. CDR3 DNA sequence: TGTGCCAGCAGTGAAAGAGCGGGGGATCAAGAGACCCAGTACTTC. Its translation is CASSERAGDQETQYF.

This rearrangement joins TRBV2 to TRBJ1-5, with 9 bases identical to TRBD1. This CDR3 has 16 amino acids. Unmatched junction bases numbered 9, after V lost 6 bases and J lost 3 bases. Germline CDR1 and CDR2: SNHLY and FYNNEI. The CDR3 protein is CASSRNRGQDNQPQHF. CDR3 bases: TGTGCCAGCAGCCGAAACAGGGGGCAGGACAATCAGCCCCAGCATTTT.

For the CDR3, the DNA is TGTGCCAGCAGCCTCGGACTAGCGGGAGTTAATGAGCAGTTCTTC. This encodes CASSLGLAGVNEQFF. V usage is TRBV9 and J usage is TRBJ2-1; 13 nucleotides align to TRBD2. The germline CDR1 and CDR2 sequences are SGDLS and YYNGEE. This CDR3 spans 15 amino acids. The V and J ends lost 4 bases and 7 bases, in that order; junction bases with no gene match: 5.

V gene TRBV6-6 combines with J gene TRBJ1-2; weak D call: TRBD1 (5 bases). The CDR3 sequence is 15 residues long. From germline, CDR1 is MNHNY and CDR2 SVGAGI (reference sequence). Trimming removed 4 bases at V and 3 bases at J, with 15 bases between. The CDR3, as DNA: TGTGCCAGCAGTTCGACAGCCCGCAGCGACTATGGCTACACCTTC. It specifies CASSSTARSDYGYTF.

This chain uses TRBV28 with TRBJ2-7, with D tentatively TRBD2 (7 bases). The CDR3 runs to 14 residues. Germline loops: CDR1 MDHEN, CDR2 SYDVKM. Trimming removed 8 bases from V and 7 bases from J, with 21 bases in between. The CDR3 reads CASPPRGGSGEQYF. CDR3 DNA sequence: TGTGCCAGCCCCCCAAGGGGGGGATCGGGAGAGCAGTACTTC.

The chain links TRBV4-1 to TRBJ2-1; 11 bases map to TRBD2. This CDR3 comprises 19 residues. The germline V gene has CDR1 MGHRA and CDR2 YSYEKL. The trim removed 0 bases at V and 0 bases at J, leaving 7 bases unmatched. CDR3 sequence (DNA): TGCGCCAGCAGCCAAGAAGGACTAGCGGGCTTTTACTCCTACAATGAGCAGTTCTTC. Amino acid sequence: CASSQEGLAGFYSYNEQFF.

The chain recombines TRBV18 with TRBJ2-7; TRBD1 is a possible D gene (5 bases). CDR3 length: 14 amino acids. Germline V gene sequence: CDR1 KGHSH, CDR2 LQKENI. Trimming removed 3 bases at V and 3 bases at J, with 12 bases between. CDR3 region: CASSPNQDNYEQYF. The CDR3 nucleotides read TGTGCCAGCTCACCCAATCAGGACAACTACGAGCAGTACTTC.

CDR3 DNA sequence: TGTGCCAGCAGCTTAGCCGCAGGGAATTCACCCCTCCACTTT. This translates into CASSLAAGNSPLHF. This rearrangement joins TRBV7-8 to TRBJ1-6; D possibly corresponds to TRBD1 (5 bases). CDR1 is SGHVS, CDR2 FQNEAQ, per germline. V lost 0 bases and J 7 bases, leaving 7 bases between the germline ends. The CDR3 consists of 14 residues.

The rearrangement uses TRBV7-9 and TRBJ1-2, with D maybe TRBD1 (6 bases). Germline V CDR1 and CDR2: SEHNR, FQNEAQ (reference sequence). Trimming removed 5 bases at V and 4 bases at J, with 17 bases between. The CDR3 has 15 residues. The CDR3 bases are TGTGCCAGCAGCACCTTTGGACAGTCGTTCTATGGCTACACCTTC. This codes for CASSTFGQSFYGYTF.

This chain uses TRBV4-1 with TRBJ2-4; tentatively, D is TRBD1 (6 bases). Trimming left V 4 bases short and J 1 base short, with 14 bases between. Germline lookup yields CDR1 MGHRA and CDR2 YSYEKL. The CDR3 length is 16 residues. CDR3 sequence: CASSRPEGGAKNIQYF. CDR3 bases: TGCGCCAGCAGCCGTCCCGAAGGGGGTGCCAAAAACATTCAGTACTTC.

The rearrangement uses TRBV9 and TRBJ2-2; the D gene is possibly TRBD2 (6 bases). The V and J ends lost 4 bases and 1 base respectively, with 11 bases between them. CDR3 length: 15 residues. Looked up from germline, CDR1 is SGDLS and CDR2 is YYNGEE. The CDR3: CASSPRGVNTGELFF. CDR3 nucleotides: TGTGCCAGCAGCCCCCGCGGGGTGAACACCGGGGAGCTGTTTTTT. The full variable domain, rest sourced from reference TRBV9 and TRBJ2-2, is DSGVTQTPKHLITATGQRVTLRCSPRSGDLSVYWYQQSLDQGLQFLIQYYNGEERAKGNILERFSAQQFPDLHSELNLSSLELGDSALYFCASSPRGVNTGELFFGEGSRLTVL.